A single sample gave rise to the 10 T cell receptor beta chains below, sequenced in a study of T cell repertoires in cytomegalovirus infection. TCRdb re-analysed the reads in MiXCR, keeping a single row per CDR3 protein. The sample lists 510,000 or so distinct CDR3 sequences; more than 25% were seen once. The sequencing sample was made of PBMCs. These receptors came from a human donor in good health (CMV status not recorded). Some clones in this sample may be carry-over from other donors' samples.

This chain connects TRBV29-1 to TRBJ1-2; D not resolved. Germline-derived CDR1 and CDR2 are SQVTM and ANQGSEA. The V end was cut by 5 bases, the J end by 0 bases, with 7 bases between. The CDR3 covers 12 residues. The CDR3 is CSVWTANYGYTF. In DNA, the CDR3 is TGCAGCGTTTGGACGGCTAACTATGGCTACACCTTC. Full variable domain (remainder filled in from reference TRBV29-1 and TRBJ1-2): SAVISQKPSRDICQRGTSLTIQCQVDSQVTMMFWYRQQPGQSLTLIATANQGSEATYESGFVIDKFPISRPNLTFSTLTVSNMSPEDSSIYLCSVWTANYGYTFGSGTRLTVV.

The rearrangement links TRBV6-1 to TRBJ2-1, with 8 bases lining up with TRBD1. The trim removed 10 bases at V and 2 bases at J, leaving 13 bases unmatched. This CDR3 comprises 16 residues. Germline V gives CDR1 MNHNS, CDR2 SASEGT. This CDR3 reads CATYAGGLRTYNEQFF. CDR3 nucleotides: TGTGCCACGTACGCAGGGGGCTTAAGGACCTACAATGAGCAGTTCTTC.

This chain connects TRBV7-9 to TRBJ2-3; tentatively, D is TRBD1 or TRBD2 (6 bases each). The CDR3 has 18 residues. Germline-derived CDR1 and CDR2 are SEHNR and FQNEAQ (reference sequence). Trimming took off 3 bases at V and 0 bases at J, with 19 bases between the two ends. The CDR3 coding sequence is TGTGCCAGCAGCTTTATACGGGGGCTCTTTTCTAGCACAGATACGCAGTATTTT. It encodes CASSFIRGLFSSTDTQYF.

This clonotype was seen repeatedly, ten times or more. DNA for the CDR3: TGTGCCAGCAGCAAGAGCGATCAGCCCCAGCATTTT. Protein sequence: CASSKSDQPQHF. The chain couples TRBV7-2 to TRBJ1-5; no clear D. Trimming cost V 5 bases and J 5 bases, with 7 bases left between them. Germline V gene lookup returns CDR1 SGHTA and CDR2 FQGNSA. This CDR3 is built from 12 residues.

The CDR3 spells CASSLVPSGGETQYF. CDR3 nucleotide sequence: TGTGCCAGCAGTTTAGTTCCTAGCGGGGGGGAGACCCAGTACTTC. The chain has TRBV12-3 or TRBV12-4 and TRBJ2-5; 11 nucleotides line up with TRBD2. CDR3 length equals 15 residues. V lost 1 base, J lost 5 bases, and 3 bases stayed unmatched.

This clonotype was counted only a few times. The chain recombines TRBV19 with TRBJ2-3; D gene unclear. This CDR3 spans 15 amino acids. The V gene's germline CDR1 is LNHDA and CDR2 SQIVND (reference sequence). Trimming removed 7 bases at V and 1 base at J, with 15 bases between. DNA of the CDR3: TGTGCCAGTACCGTCGTCGCCGGAGGCACAGATACGCAGTATTTT. Encoded protein: CASTVVAGGTDTQYF.

This clonotype was counted once. This chain joins TRBV29-1 and TRBJ1-5; no reliable D call. Trimming took off 4 bases at V and 9 bases at J, with 10 bases between the two ends. Germline values: CDR1 SQVTM, CDR2 ANQGSEA. This CDR3 is built from 11 residues. The CDR3 loop reads CSVGEHWPQHF. CDR3 DNA sequence: TGCAGCGTTGGCGAACATTGGCCCCAGCATTTT.

There are a few counts of this clonotype. The V gene is TRBV20-1, the J gene TRBJ2-1; 7 bases are a match to TRBD2. Germline CDR1 and CDR2: DFQATT and SNEGSKA (reference sequence). J gave up 4 bases and V 5 bases, and 11 bases lay outside the gene matches. The CDR3 runs to 15 residues. CDR3 DNA: TGCAGTGCTCCTCTCGGGGGGACCTCGTACAATGAGCAGTTCTTC. It specifies CSAPLGGTSYNEQFF.

This clonotype appeared many times. The chain combines TRBV28 with TRBJ2-1, with TRBD2 matching over 7 bases. CDR1 is MDHEN and CDR2 is SYDVKM in the germline V gene. The V and J ends lost 7 bases and 9 bases, in that order; junction bases with no gene match: 9. The CDR3 is 13 amino acids. Written as DNA, the CDR3 is TGTGCCAGCACCGGACTAGTTTCTATTGAGCAGTTCTTC. This encodes CASTGLVSIEQFF.

This clonotype was observed a few times. The chain recombines TRBV12-3 or TRBV12-4 with TRBJ2-1, with TRBD1 matching over 9 bases. V shed 5 bases and J 5 bases; nucleotides not matched to a gene: 7. The CDR3 is made up of 15 amino acids. The CDR3 reads CASSKPGQGDNEQFF. The CDR3 DNA sequence: TGTGCCAGCAGTAAACCGGGACAGGGAGACAATGAGCAGTTCTTC.